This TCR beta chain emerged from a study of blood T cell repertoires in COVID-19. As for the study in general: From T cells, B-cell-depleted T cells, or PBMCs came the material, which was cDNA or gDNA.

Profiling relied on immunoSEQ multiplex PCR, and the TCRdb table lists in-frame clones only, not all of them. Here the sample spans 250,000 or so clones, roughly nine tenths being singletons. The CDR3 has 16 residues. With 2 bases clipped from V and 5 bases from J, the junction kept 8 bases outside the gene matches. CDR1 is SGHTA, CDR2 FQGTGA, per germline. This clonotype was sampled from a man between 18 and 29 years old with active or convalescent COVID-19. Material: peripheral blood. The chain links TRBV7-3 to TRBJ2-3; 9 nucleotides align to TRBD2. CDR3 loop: CASSLRSGRFEDTQYF. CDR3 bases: TGTGCCAGCAGCTTACGTAGCGGGAGATTCGAAGATACGCAGTATTTT.